Each of the 28 T cell receptor beta chains below was sequenced from the same sample in a study of T cell changes during pregnancy in multiple sclerosis. Libraries were prepared by immunoSEQ multiplex PCR; TCRdb keeps only in-frame clonotypes and omits some of them. The sample yields 85,000 to 100,000 clones, around 94% seen once. The sequencing used peripheral blood, collected in the first trimester of pregnancy. The source is a female donor with multiple sclerosis, enrolled in a pregnancy study.

This chain joins TRBV6-6 and TRBJ2-2; 9 positions match TRBD1. The J segment lost 4 bases and the V segment lost 7 bases, leaving 7 bases of the junction unmatched. Germline CDR1 and CDR2: MNHNY and SVGAGI (reference sequence). This CDR3 comprises 15 residues. CDR3 bases: TGTGCCAGCAACCAACAGGGGGCTAGCACCGGGGAGCTGTTTTTT. Translating it yields CASNQQGASTGELFF.

The chain carries TRBV18 and TRBJ2-1; 15 nucleotides align to TRBD2. There are 15 residues in the CDR3. After removal of 4 bases from V and 9 bases from J, the junction contained 4 bases not matched to a gene. Germline loops: CDR1 KGHSH, CDR2 LQKENI. The CDR3 bases are TGTGCCAGCTCACAGCCGGGACTAGCGGGAGGTGAGCAGTTCTTC. It encodes CASSQPGLAGGEQFF. Supplemented by reference TRBV18 and TRBJ2-1, the full variable domain reads NAGVMQNPRHLVRRRGQEARLRCSPMKGHSHVYWYRQLPEEGLKFMVYLQKENIIDESGMPKERFSAEFPKEGPSILRIQQVVRGDSAAYFCASSQPGLAGGEQFFGPGTRLTVL.

This chain uses TRBV11-1 with TRBJ2-7, with a weak D call TRBD2 (5 bases). CDR3 length: 13 amino acids. Germline CDR1 and CDR2: SGHAT and FQDESV (reference sequence). Trimming took 5 bases from V and 4 from J, leaving 12 bases between them. CDR3 amino acids: CASSPLAGYEQYF. Written as DNA, the CDR3 is TGTGCCAGCAGCCCCCTGGCGGGTTACGAGCAGTACTTC.

The chain combines TRBV2 with TRBJ1-6; perhaps TRBD1 as D (5 bases). CDR1 SNHLY and CDR2 FYNNEI come from the germline V gene. The V end lost 9 bases, the J end lost 3 bases, and 18 bases lay between the germline ends. This CDR3 has 16 residues. The CDR3 nucleotides are TGTGCCAGTTTAGGTAGCTGGCAGGGCTATAATTCACCCCTCCACTTT. Its translation: CASLGSWQGYNSPLHF.

The CDR3 region is CASNPRRGGETQYF. CDR3 bases: TGTGCCAGCAACCCTCGCAGGGGCGGCGAGACCCAGTACTTC. This rearrangement joins TRBV11-3 to TRBJ2-5; D perhaps matches TRBD1 (6 bases). The CDR3 consists of 14 residues. The germline CDR1 and CDR2 sequences are SGHNT and YENEEA. V was clipped by 7 bases and J by 5 bases, with 17 bases between them.

In this sample, this clone turned up once. The V and J genes are TRBV7-9 and TRBJ2-3; no clear D gene. From germline, CDR1 is SEHNR and CDR2 FQNEAQ (reference sequence). CDR3 length equals 15 residues. V was pared by 1 base and J by 1 base, with 9 bases between. This CDR3 is CASSLVQTGTDTQYF. CDR3 sequence (DNA): TGTGCCAGCAGCTTAGTACAGACCGGCACAGATACGCAGTATTTT.

The V gene is TRBV9, the J gene TRBJ1-2; 9 nucleotides agree with TRBD1. V shed 4 bases and J 0 bases; nucleotides not matched to a gene: 4. Germline CDR1 and CDR2: SGDLS and YYNGEE. This CDR3 region has 15 residues. CDR3 sequence reads: CASSLGQGTNYGYTF. In DNA, the CDR3 is TGTGCCAGCAGCTTGGGACAGGGCACTAACTATGGCTACACCTTC.

The rearrangement links TRBV27 to TRBJ2-7; TRBD2 agrees at 9 bases. The CDR3 is 15 residues long. The germline CDR1 and CDR2 sequences are MNHEY and SMNVEV (reference sequence). Unmatched junction bases numbered 10, after V lost 5 bases and J lost 5 bases. This CDR3 is CASSRAGGDAHEQYF. The CDR3 coding sequence is TGTGCCAGCAGTAGAGCGGGAGGCGACGCCCACGAGCAGTACTTC.

The chain has TRBV27 and TRBJ2-6, with a weak D call TRBD2 (6 bases). Germline CDR1 and CDR2: MNHEY and SMNVEV (reference sequence). The V end lost 5 bases, the J end lost 2 bases, and 10 bases lay between the germline ends. CDR3 length: 15 residues. The DNA of the CDR3 is TGTGCCAGCAGTCCCCGGGGGACTGGGGCCAACGTCCTGACTTTC. Translation gives CASSPRGTGANVLTF.

The V and J genes are TRBV30 and TRBJ2-7; TRBD1 might be the D (5 bases). This CDR3 has 11 amino acids. With 4 bases removed from V and 1 base from J, the gap between germline ends came to 5 bases. CDR1 is GTSNPN and CDR2 is SVGIG in the germline V gene (reference sequence). The CDR3 nucleotides are TGTGCCTGGAAGGGGTCCTACGAGCAGTACTTC. This codes for CAWKGSYEQYF. The whole variable domain, remainder taken from reference TRBV30 and TRBJ2-7, is SQTIHQWPATLVQPVGSPLSLECTVEGTSNPNLYWYRQAAGRGLQLLFYSVGIGQISSEVPQNLSASRPQDRQFILSSKKLLLSDSGFYLCAWKGSYEQYFGPGTRLTVT.

This chain connects TRBV19 to TRBJ1-1; D call uncertain. The V gene's germline CDR1 is LNHDA and CDR2 SQIVND (reference sequence). Trimming took off 0 bases at V and 9 bases at J, with 17 bases between the two ends. The CDR3 covers 15 residues. The CDR3, as DNA: TGTGCCAGTAGTATAGAGGAGAGGAGGGCTAGTAAAGCTTTCTTT. Protein: CASSIEERRASKAFF.

The CDR3 bases are TGTGCCAGCTCACCACCGGACACATACAAAGGGGAGCAGTACTTC. Residues: CASSPPDTYKGEQYF. The chain employs TRBV18 and TRBJ2-7; perhaps TRBD1 as D (5 bases). This CDR3 has 15 amino acids. V dropped 0 bases and J dropped 7 bases, with 16 bases sitting between them. CDR1 and CDR2 from the germline V gene are KGHSH and LQKENI.

This clone was picked up many times. The genes are TRBV27 and TRBJ2-7; 9 bases are a match to TRBD1. Germline V gene data show CDR1 as MNHEY and CDR2 as SMNVEV (reference sequence). V trimming: 5 bases; J trimming: 4 bases; junction bases outside the gene matches: 9. The CDR3 is 15 amino acids. This CDR3 reads CASSLNRGRKYEQYF. The CDR3, as DNA: TGTGCCAGCAGTCTAAACAGGGGGCGCAAGTACGAGCAGTACTTC.

The chain is built from TRBV9 and TRBJ1-3, with D uncertain. The germline gives CDR1 SGDLS, CDR2 YYNGEE. The CDR3 is 14 residues long. Trimming removed 0 bases from V and 3 bases from J, with 7 bases in between. The CDR3 loop is CASSVGGNGNTIYF. CDR3 sequence (DNA): TGTGCCAGCAGCGTAGGAGGCAATGGAAACACCATATATTTT.

The V call is TRBV6-6, the J call TRBJ1-2, with TRBD1 as a possible D gene (5 bases). Trimming stripped 5 bases from V and 3 bases from J, with 10 bases between. The CDR3 consists of 13 residues. CDR1 and CDR2 (germline): MNHNY, SVGAGI (reference sequence). CDR3 nucleotides: TGTGCCAGCAGTCCGACAGTATACTATGGCTACACCTTC. Translated, it gives CASSPTVYYGYTF.

This rearrangement joins TRBV29-1 to TRBJ2-7, with D perhaps matching TRBD2 (6 bases). V lost 6 bases to trimming and J lost 3 bases, with 12 bases between them. The germline V gene has CDR1 SQVTM and CDR2 ANQGSEA. This CDR3 region has 12 residues. The CDR3 DNA sequence: TGCAGCGTGGGGGGAAGGGGCTACGAGCAGTACTTC. It is translated as CSVGGRGYEQYF.

The J gene is TRBJ2-2, the V gene TRBV12-5; possibly TRBD1 for D (6 bases). Trimming took 6 bases from V and 2 from J, leaving 19 bases between them. The CDR3 runs to 17 residues. CDR1 is LGHNT and CDR2 is FRNRAP in the germline V gene. CDR3 in amino acids: CASGLDRSTINTGELFF. Written as DNA, the CDR3 is TGTGCTAGTGGCCTGGACAGATCTACCATAAACACCGGGGAGCTGTTTTTT.

V gene TRBV5-8 combines with J gene TRBJ2-1, with unresolved D. This CDR3 comprises 16 residues. From germline, CDR1 is SGHTS and CDR2 YDEGEE. The ends were cut back, 5 bases at V and 0 bases at J, with 15 bases in the middle. The CDR3 is CASRPAGLSSYNEQFF. CDR3 coding DNA: TGTGCCAGCAGACCTGCCGGGTTGAGCTCCTACAATGAGCAGTTCTTC.

This rearrangement joins TRBV11-2 to TRBJ2-1; unclear D gene. Germline CDR1 is SGHAT and CDR2 is FQNNGV. The ends were cut back, 5 bases at V and 7 bases at J, with 15 bases in the middle. The CDR3 covers 14 residues. The CDR3 protein is CASSPIGGRNEQFF. DNA of the CDR3: TGTGCCAGCAGCCCTATCGGCGGCCGGAATGAGCAGTTCTTC.

This clone was counted ten times or more. The chain is built from TRBV6-1 and TRBJ1-1; 9 bases line up with TRBD1. The V and J ends lost 7 bases and 9 bases, in that order; junction bases with no gene match: 6. This CDR3 is 12 amino acids long. Germline V gene lookup returns CDR1 MNHNS and CDR2 SASEGT. The DNA for the CDR3 is TGTGCCAGCACCCGGGACAGGGATCAAGCTTTCTTT. This sequence encodes CASTRDRDQAFF.

This clone was detected once. The genes are TRBV28 and TRBJ1-5, with 9 bases identical to TRBD1. The CDR3 is 14 amino acids. The V segment lost 5 bases and the J segment 10 bases; nucleotides outside the gene matches: 9. Germline lookup yields CDR1 MDHEN and CDR2 SYDVKM. The CDR3 region is CASSLGQGRLPQHF. The CDR3 nucleotides are TGTGCCAGCAGTCTAGGACAGGGGCGGTTACCCCAGCATTTT. Full variable domain (rest looked up from reference TRBV28 and TRBJ1-5): DVKVTQSSRYLVKRTGEKVFLECVQDMDHENMFWYRQDPGLGLRLIYFSYDVKMKEKGDIPEGYSVSREKKERFSLILESASTNQTSMYLCASSLGQGRLPQHFGDGTRLSIL.

The chain couples TRBV2 to TRBJ1-4; D remains ambiguous. Germline values: CDR1 SNHLY, CDR2 FYNNEI. V gave up 2 bases and J gave up 0 bases, with 13 bases separating them. The CDR3 length is 17 residues. In nucleotides, the CDR3 is TGTGCCAGCAGTGAATCTCCAGATATTGCAACTAATGAAAAACTGTTTTTT. Translated: CASSESPDIATNEKLFF.

This clone was detected once. This chain joins TRBV9 and TRBJ2-4; 14 positions match TRBD2. Germline V lookup: CDR1 SGDLS, CDR2 YYNGEE. This CDR3 region has 19 residues. The junction had 9 bases not matched to a gene; V was cut back by 2 bases and J by 2 bases. The CDR3 DNA follows: TGTGCCAGCAGCGTGGGACTAGCGGGAGTTGAGGGGACCAAAAACATTCAGTACTTC. It yields the protein CASSVGLAGVEGTKNIQYF.

V and J are TRBV6-6 and TRBJ2-2, with TRBD2 matching 9 bases. V shed 6 bases, J shed 4 bases, and the junction held 9 bases outside the gene matches. The germline V gene has CDR1 MNHNY and CDR2 SVGAGI (reference sequence). The CDR3 is made up of 16 amino acids. The CDR3 sequence: CASSTLAGVPTGELFF. The DNA for the CDR3 is TGTGCCAGCAGCACCTTAGCGGGAGTTCCCACCGGGGAGCTGTTTTTT.

The chain joins TRBV7-3 to TRBJ1-1; no clear D gene. Germline CDR1 is SGHTA and CDR2 is FQGTGA. Trimming pared 3 bases from V and 1 base from J, leaving 6 bases between. There are 13 residues in the CDR3. CDR3 amino acids: CASSFAENTEAFF. CDR3 DNA sequence: TGTGCCAGCAGCTTTGCAGAGAACACTGAAGCTTTCTTT.

The chain combines TRBV5-6 with TRBJ2-2, with D possibly being TRBD2 (5 bases). This CDR3 is built from 16 residues. The V gene lost 1 base and the J gene lost 8 bases, with 18 bases spanning the gap. The V gene's germline CDR1 is SGHDT and CDR2 YYEEEE. CDR3 protein: CASSLRAAGLEGELFF. DNA of the CDR3: TGTGCCAGCAGCTTGAGAGCGGCGGGTTTGGAGGGGGAGCTGTTTTTT.

The CDR3 loop is CATQLGTTNTGELFF. DNA for the CDR3: TGTGCCACCCAGTTGGGGACTACGAACACCGGGGAGCTGTTTTTT. The V call is TRBV6-5, the J call TRBJ2-2; the match to TRBD2 covers 7 bases. Germline CDR1 MNHEY, CDR2 SVGAGI. After removal of 10 bases from V and 0 bases from J, the junction contained 8 bases not matched to a gene. The CDR3 is 15 residues long.

J is TRBJ2-7 and V is TRBV7-2; TRBD1 aligns across 7 bases. The ends lost 5 bases at V and 2 bases at J; junction bases unmatched: 6. The CDR3 has 14 residues. The germline gives CDR1 SGHTA, CDR2 FQGNSA. CDR3 bases: TGTGCCAGCAGCCCCTCCGGGACAGCCTACGAGCAGTACTTC. Protein sequence: CASSPSGTAYEQYF.